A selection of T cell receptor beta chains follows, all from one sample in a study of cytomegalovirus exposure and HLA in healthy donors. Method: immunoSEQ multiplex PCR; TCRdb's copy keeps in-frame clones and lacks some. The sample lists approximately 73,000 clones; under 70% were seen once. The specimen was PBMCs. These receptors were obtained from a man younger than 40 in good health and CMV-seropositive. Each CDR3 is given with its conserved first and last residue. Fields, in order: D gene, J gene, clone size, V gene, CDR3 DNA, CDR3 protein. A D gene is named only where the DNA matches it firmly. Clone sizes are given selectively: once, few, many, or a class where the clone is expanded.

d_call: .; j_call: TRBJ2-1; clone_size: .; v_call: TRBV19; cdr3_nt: TGTGCCAGTAGAAGACTCGAGAGCTCCTACAATGAGCAGTTCTTC; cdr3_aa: CASRRLESSYNEQFF
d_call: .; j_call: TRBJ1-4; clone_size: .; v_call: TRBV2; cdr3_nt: TGTGCCAGCAGTGCCCACCGGAGAGAAGAAACAACTAATGAAAAACTGTTTTTT; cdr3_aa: CASSAHRREETTNEKLFF
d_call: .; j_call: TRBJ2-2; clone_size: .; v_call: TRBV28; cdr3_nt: TGTGCCAGCAGTAGGGGGGGCCCGAACACCGGGGAGCTGTTTTTT; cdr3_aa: CASSRGGPNTGELFF
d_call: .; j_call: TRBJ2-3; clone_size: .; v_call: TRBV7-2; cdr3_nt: TGTGCCAGCAGCTTAGCCCGGGGTGTAGGGTATACGCAGTATTTT; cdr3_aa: CASSLARGVGYTQYF
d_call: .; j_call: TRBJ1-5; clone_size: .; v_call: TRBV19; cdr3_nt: TGTGCCAGTAGTCTAAGCAGGGTGGGCAATCAGCCCCAGCATTTT; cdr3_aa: CASSLSRVGNQPQHF
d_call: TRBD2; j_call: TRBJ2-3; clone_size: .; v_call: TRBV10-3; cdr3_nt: TGTGCCATCGGCAGGACTAGCGGCGTCACAGATACGCAGTATTTT; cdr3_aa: CAIGRTSGVTDTQYF
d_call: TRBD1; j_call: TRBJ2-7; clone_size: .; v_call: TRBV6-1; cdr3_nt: TGTGCCAGCAGTACGACAGGGGGAGGAGCTGTGCAGTACTTC; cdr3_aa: CASSTTGGGAVQYF
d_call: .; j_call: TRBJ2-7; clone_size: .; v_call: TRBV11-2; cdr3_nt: TGTGCCAGCAGCTTAGGGACAGTCCTCTCCTACGAGCAGTACTTC; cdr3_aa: CASSLGTVLSYEQYF
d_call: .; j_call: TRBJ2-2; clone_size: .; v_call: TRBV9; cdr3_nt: TGTGCCAGCAATGAGGGGGATTTGAACACCGGGGAGCTGTTTTTT; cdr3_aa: CASNEGDLNTGELFF
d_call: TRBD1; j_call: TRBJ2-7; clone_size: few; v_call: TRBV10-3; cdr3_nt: TGTGCCATCAGTTTAGGACAGGGTAAGGACGAGCAGTACTTC; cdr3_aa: CAISLGQGKDEQYF
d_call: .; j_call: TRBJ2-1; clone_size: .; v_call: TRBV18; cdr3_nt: TGTGCCAGCTCACCCGAGACGGCCAGCTTAGGGGATGAGCAGTTCTTC; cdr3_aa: CASSPETASLGDEQFF
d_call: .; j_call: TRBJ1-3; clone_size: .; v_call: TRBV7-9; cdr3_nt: TGTGCCAGCAGCTTAATGGGCAGCCTAAACACCATATATTTT; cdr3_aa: CASSLMGSLNTIYF
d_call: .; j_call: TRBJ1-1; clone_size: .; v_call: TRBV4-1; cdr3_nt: TGCGCCAGCAGCCTAGGACTCATGAACACTGAAGCTTTCTTT; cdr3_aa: CASSLGLMNTEAFF
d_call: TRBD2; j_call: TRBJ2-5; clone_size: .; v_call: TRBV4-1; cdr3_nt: TGCGCCAGCAGCCAAGGTCCCGTGGGGAGGGTCGAGACCCAGTACTTC; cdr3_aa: CASSQGPVGRVETQYF
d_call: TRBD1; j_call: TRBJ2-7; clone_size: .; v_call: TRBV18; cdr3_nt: TGTGCCAGCTCACCGGGTCTACAGGGGGCGGTTGAGCAGTACTTC; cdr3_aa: CASSPGLQGAVEQYF
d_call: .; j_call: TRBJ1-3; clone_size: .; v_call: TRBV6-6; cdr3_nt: TGTGCCAGCAGACGGGGGGTCAGGGATACTGGAAACACCATATATTTT; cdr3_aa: CASRRGVRDTGNTIYF
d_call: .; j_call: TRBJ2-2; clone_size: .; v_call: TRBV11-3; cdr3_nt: TGTGCCAGCAGCTTAGGCGGGACTGTTTCCACCGGGGAGCTGTTTTTT; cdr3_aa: CASSLGGTVSTGELFF
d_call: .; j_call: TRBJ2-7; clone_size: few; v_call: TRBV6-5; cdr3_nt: TGTGCCAGCACTCGACAGGCAGGGTACGAGCAGTACTTC; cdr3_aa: CASTRQAGYEQYF
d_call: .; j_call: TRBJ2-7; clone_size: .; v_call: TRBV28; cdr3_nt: TGTGCCAGCAGACTGGGGGCAGAGACCTACGAGCAGTACTTC; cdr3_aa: CASRLGAETYEQYF